The T cell receptor (beta chain) under discussion was sequenced for a study of T cells in Graves' hyperthyroidism and ophthalmopathy. Overall study: It was at initial diagnosis, before any treatment, that peripheral blood was collected.

The investigators amplified TCR beta CDR3 regions from RNA transcripts. An initial round of RT-PCR targeting the TCR CDR3 relied on the HTBI primer set. TCRdb analysed the multiplex PCR reads with MiXCR anew, one entry per CDR3 protein. Of roughly 240,000 distinct CDR3 sequences detected, roughly a quarter appear once; the ten largest clones hold approximately 35%. The germline V gene has CDR1 MDHEN and CDR2 SYDVKM. The CDR3 contains 22 residues. The diagnoses drew upon clinical symptoms, serum thyroxine and TRAb, thyroid ultrasound and orbital computed tomography. Source material for PBMCs was more than 9.5 ml fresh peripheral blood. Turning to this clonotype: At one end the junction does not follow the germline gene, possibly because of a read error.

The sequencing input was blood. The sequence derives from a woman aged 40 to 50 with Graves' ophthalmopathy. The rearrangement links TRBV28 to TRBJ2-5; 10 nucleotides match TRBD2. Here the CDR3 DNA reads TGTTCCAGCAGTTTTGCCCGCACACGATCCGGGATTACTAGCGGGACCAAAGAGACTCAGTACTTC. This translates into CSSSFARTRSGITSGTKETQYF.